This T cell receptor (beta chain) was sequenced during a study of T cell responses to AZD1222 COVID-19 vaccine. Findings and limits, study-wide: Seropositive AZD1222 recipients at baseline numbered only 5 or 6. Repertoires in all cases were sampled only once the peak T cell response had passed. Spike-wide coverage was observed for vaccine-associated CD4 TCRs, with dominant responses at 160-218 and 743-854.

TCRdb's table, derived via immunoSEQ multiplex PCR, lists solely in-frame clones and lacks some. The table includes about 46,000 clones, over 85% detected once. On this clone: Antigen unknown.

The sample in question was peripheral blood, obtained 28 days after the second AZD1222 dose. The receptor's source is an adult who received the AZD1222 COVID-19 vaccine.

CDR3 nucleotides: TGTGCCAGCAGTGGGGTTGCCGGGGAGCTGTTTTTT. Translation: CASSGVAGELFF. The rearrangement uses TRBV2 and TRBJ2-2; D is undetermined. Per the germline V gene, CDR1 is SNHLY and CDR2 is FYNNEI. Deletions cut 4 bases from V and 6 bases from J, with 6 bases between. The CDR3 runs to 12 residues.